Listed below are T cell receptor beta chains from one sample, sequenced in a study of blood T cell repertoires in COVID-19. Profiled with immunoSEQ multiplex PCR; TCRdb holds only in-frame clones, not every one. Counted here are some 95,000 clones, around 75% occurring once; the ten biggest clones make up roughly 25%. The sample was peripheral blood. These receptors were taken from a man aged 65 to 85 with acute or convalescent COVID-19. The CDR3 runs from the conserved cysteine through the conserved F or W. A D gene is named only where the DNA matches it firmly. The size entry is marked missing in some rows and otherwise reads once, few, many or a size class.

V gene: TRBV7-2
D gene: TRBD1
clone size: NA
J gene: TRBJ2-7
CDR3 DNA: TGTGCCAGCAGCTACCAGACAGGGTATGGCAGCGAGCAGTACTTC
CDR3 protein: CASSYQTGYGSEQYF

V gene: TRBV25-1
D gene: NA
clone size: NA
J gene: TRBJ1-2
CDR3 DNA: TGTGCCAGCAGTGAATGGGGGGAAGGAGGAGGCTATGGCTACACCTTC
CDR3 protein: CASSEWGEGGGYGYTF

V gene: TRBV28
D gene: TRBD1
clone size: NA
J gene: TRBJ1-2
CDR3 DNA: TGTGCCAGCAGGACAGGGGGCGACTATGGCTACACCTTC
CDR3 protein: CASRTGGDYGYTF

V gene: TRBV14
D gene: NA
clone size: NA
J gene: TRBJ1-2
CDR3 DNA: TGTGCCAGCAGTCCTCCGGGATGGAAGAGTGCCCATGGCTACACCTTC
CDR3 protein: CASSPPGWKSAHGYTF

V gene: TRBV5-1
D gene: NA
clone size: NA
J gene: TRBJ2-3
CDR3 DNA: TGCGCCAGCAGCTTCCCCAGCGGCAGCGGAGATACGCAGTATTTT
CDR3 protein: CASSFPSGSGDTQYF

V gene: TRBV29-1
D gene: NA
clone size: NA
J gene: TRBJ2-7
CDR3 DNA: TGCAGCGTCGACTCGGGCTACGAGCAGTACTTC
CDR3 protein: CSVDSGYEQYF

V gene: TRBV24-1
D gene: TRBD2
clone size: few
J gene: TRBJ2-1
CDR3 DNA: TGTGCCACCAGTGATTCGAATTCGGCTAGCGGTCACAATGAGCAGTTCTTC
CDR3 protein: CATSDSNSASGHNEQFF

V gene: TRBV2
D gene: TRBD1
clone size: NA
J gene: TRBJ2-2
CDR3 DNA: TGTGCCAGCAGTTCGGACAGGGGAGGGGAGCTGTTTTTT
CDR3 protein: CASSSDRGGELFF

V gene: TRBV11-2
D gene: NA
clone size: NA
J gene: TRBJ1-3
CDR3 DNA: TGTGCCAGCAGCTTAGATCGGGGATATGGAAACACCATATATTTT
CDR3 protein: CASSLDRGYGNTIYF

V gene: TRBV29-1
D gene: TRBD1
clone size: NA
J gene: TRBJ1-2
CDR3 DNA: TGCAGCGGGGCGGGACAGGGCACGGATGGCTACACCTTC
CDR3 protein: CSGAGQGTDGYTF

V gene: TRBV18
D gene: NA
clone size: NA
J gene: TRBJ1-6
CDR3 DNA: TGTGCCAGCTCACCATCGGGTTCACCCCTCCACTTT
CDR3 protein: CASSPSGSPLHF

V gene: TRBV28
D gene: TRBD1
clone size: NA
J gene: TRBJ1-3
CDR3 DNA: TGTGCCAGCAGTCCGGCGGGACAGGGAAACACCATATATTTT
CDR3 protein: CASSPAGQGNTIYF

V gene: TRBV4-1
D gene: TRBD2
clone size: few
J gene: TRBJ2-3
CDR3 DNA: TGCGCCAGCAGCCAAGATCCCGGGACTAGCGGGAGAACGCAGTATTTT
CDR3 protein: CASSQDPGTSGRTQYF

V gene: TRBV27
D gene: TRBD1
clone size: NA
J gene: TRBJ1-6
CDR3 DNA: TGTGCCAGCAGTTCCTACAGGGGGATTATTTATTCACCCCTCCACTTT
CDR3 protein: CASSSYRGIIYSPLHF

V gene: TRBV7-3
D gene: NA
clone size: few
J gene: TRBJ2-5
CDR3 DNA: TGTGCCAGCAGCTTAGGTTACCAGGGAGAGACCCAGTACTTC
CDR3 protein: CASSLGYQGETQYF

V gene: TRBV24-1
D gene: NA
clone size: NA
J gene: TRBJ2-5
CDR3 DNA: TGTGCCACCAGTGATTTCGGGAGGGGGCGGGAGACCCAGTACTTC
CDR3 protein: CATSDFGRGRETQYF

V gene: TRBV6-1
D gene: TRBD2
clone size: once
J gene: TRBJ2-5
CDR3 DNA: TGTGCCAGCAGTGAATCGACTAGCGGGAGATGGGAGACCCAGTACTTC
CDR3 protein: CASSESTSGRWETQYF

V gene: TRBV3-1/TRBV3-2
D gene: TRBD1
clone size: few
J gene: TRBJ1-1
CDR3 DNA: TGTGCCAGCAGCCAGGCAGGGGGCACTGAAGCTTTCTTT
CDR3 protein: CASSQAGGTEAFF

V gene: TRBV20-1
D gene: TRBD2
clone size: NA
J gene: TRBJ2-5
CDR3 DNA: TGCAGTGCTAGTGGAGCGGGAGTGCTGGAGACCCAGTACTTC
CDR3 protein: CSASGAGVLETQYF

V gene: TRBV6-5
D gene: NA
clone size: few
J gene: TRBJ2-2
CDR3 DNA: TGTGCCAGCAGTCCCCGACCGGGAAACACCGGGGAGCTGTTTTTT
CDR3 protein: CASSPRPGNTGELFF

V gene: TRBV27
D gene: TRBD1
clone size: NA
J gene: TRBJ1-3
CDR3 DNA: TGTGCCAGCAGCAGAGGGGGCAGCTCTGGAAACACCATATATTTT
CDR3 protein: CASSRGGSSGNTIYF

V gene: TRBV24-1
D gene: TRBD1
clone size: NA
J gene: TRBJ2-3
CDR3 DNA: TGTGCCACCAGTGATCCGGGACAGGGGGCGCGGGGGACCCACACAGATACGCAGTATTTT
CDR3 protein: CATSDPGQGARGTHTDTQYF

V gene: TRBV7-2
D gene: TRBD1
clone size: NA
J gene: TRBJ1-6
CDR3 DNA: TGTGCCAGCAGCTTACTGGGACAGGGTAATTCACCCCTCCACTTT
CDR3 protein: CASSLLGQGNSPLHF

V gene: TRBV24-1
D gene: TRBD2
clone size: NA
J gene: TRBJ2-1
CDR3 DNA: TGTGCCACCAGTGACCGAATTGGACTAGCGGGAGGGCCATTATCGAACAATGAGCAGTTCTTC
CDR3 protein: CATSDRIGLAGGPLSNNEQFF

V gene: TRBV6-5
D gene: NA
clone size: NA
J gene: TRBJ1-2
CDR3 DNA: TGTGCCAGCAGTAGACCACAGGGAAACTATGGCTACACCTTC
CDR3 protein: CASSRPQGNYGYTF

V gene: TRBV19
D gene: TRBD1
clone size: NA
J gene: TRBJ2-3
CDR3 DNA: TGTGCCAGTAGTATAATAGGGACAGCTAGCACAGATACGCAGTATTTT
CDR3 protein: CASSIIGTASTDTQYF

V gene: TRBV18
D gene: NA
clone size: NA
J gene: TRBJ2-5
CDR3 DNA: TGTGCCAGCTCACCTGGCGAGACCCAGTACTTC
CDR3 protein: CASSPGETQYF

V gene: TRBV5-1
D gene: NA
clone size: NA
J gene: TRBJ1-6
CDR3 DNA: TGCGCCAGCAGCTCCGACAGCAGCTATAATTCACCCCTCCACTTT
CDR3 protein: CASSSDSSYNSPLHF

V gene: TRBV4-2
D gene: TRBD1
clone size: few
J gene: TRBJ1-4
CDR3 DNA: TGTGCCAGCAGCCAAGATCGGGACAGGGGACATGAAAAACTGTTTTTT
CDR3 protein: CASSQDRDRGHEKLFF

V gene: TRBV28
D gene: NA
clone size: few
J gene: TRBJ2-4
CDR3 DNA: TGTGCCAGCAGTTTATACCAGGGTTCTACGGACATTCAGTACTTC
CDR3 protein: CASSLYQGSTDIQYF

V gene: TRBV28
D gene: TRBD1
clone size: NA
J gene: TRBJ1-4
CDR3 DNA: TGTGCCAGCAGTTTATTCGAGACAGGGGGAGAAAAACTGTTTTTT
CDR3 protein: CASSLFETGGEKLFF

V gene: TRBV6-5
D gene: TRBD1
clone size: NA
J gene: TRBJ1-6
CDR3 DNA: TGTGCCAGCAGTTACAGGGGACAGGGGACACCCCTCCACTTT
CDR3 protein: CASSYRGQGTPLHF

V gene: TRBV28
D gene: TRBD2
clone size: NA
J gene: TRBJ2-1
CDR3 DNA: TGTGCCAGCAGGATAGCGGGATGGAGCTCCTACAATGAGCAGTTCTTC
CDR3 protein: CASRIAGWSSYNEQFF

V gene: TRBV7-8
D gene: TRBD1
clone size: once
J gene: TRBJ2-7
CDR3 DNA: TGTGCCAGCAGCCTCCGGGACAGGGGAAATCCGGGGGAGCAGTACTTC
CDR3 protein: CASSLRDRGNPGEQYF

V gene: TRBV4-2
D gene: NA
clone size: few
J gene: TRBJ1-3
CDR3 DNA: TGTGCCAGCAGCCAAGATGGAGCGTATCCCGGAAACACCATATATTTT
CDR3 protein: CASSQDGAYPGNTIYF

V gene: TRBV6-6
D gene: TRBD1
clone size: NA
J gene: TRBJ1-2
CDR3 DNA: TGTGCCAGCAGTATCCAGGGGGCAGGTGGCTACACCTTC
CDR3 protein: CASSIQGAGGYTF

V gene: TRBV18
D gene: NA
clone size: once
J gene: TRBJ2-1
CDR3 DNA: TGTGCCAGCTCACCACCGGAACAGGCGAACAATGAGCAGTTCTTC
CDR3 protein: CASSPPEQANNEQFF

V gene: TRBV24-1
D gene: NA
clone size: NA
J gene: TRBJ1-5
CDR3 DNA: TGTGCCACCAGTGAACAGGATGATCAGCCCCAGCATTTT
CDR3 protein: CATSEQDDQPQHF

V gene: TRBV19
D gene: TRBD1
clone size: few
J gene: TRBJ1-1
CDR3 DNA: TGTGCCAGTGGCAATTTCGGGACAGGATATACTGAAGCTTTCTTT
CDR3 protein: CASGNFGTGYTEAFF

V gene: TRBV6-5
D gene: NA
clone size: NA
J gene: TRBJ1-1
CDR3 DNA: TGTGCCAGCAGTTACAGTCTAGGGAGCACTGAAGCTTTCTTT
CDR3 protein: CASSYSLGSTEAFF

V gene: TRBV11-2
D gene: NA
clone size: NA
J gene: TRBJ1-2
CDR3 DNA: TGTGCCAGCAGCCGGAGCAGAGACTTTTATGGCTACACCTTC
CDR3 protein: CASSRSRDFYGYTF

V gene: TRBV11-2
D gene: TRBD1
clone size: once
J gene: TRBJ1-6
CDR3 DNA: TGTGCCAGCAGCTATGACAGGGGGCGCTTATCACCCCTCCACTTT
CDR3 protein: CASSYDRGRLSPLHF

V gene: TRBV18
D gene: TRBD1
clone size: NA
J gene: TRBJ1-4
CDR3 DNA: TGTGCCAGCTCACCAAACCTTTTACAGGGGTCGCATGAAAAACTGTTTTTT
CDR3 protein: CASSPNLLQGSHEKLFF

V gene: TRBV3-1/TRBV3-2
D gene: TRBD1
clone size: NA
J gene: TRBJ1-6
CDR3 DNA: TGTGCCAGCAGGAACAGGGGGAAGGATTCACCCCTCCACTTT
CDR3 protein: CASRNRGKDSPLHF

V gene: TRBV6-1
D gene: NA
clone size: once
J gene: TRBJ1-3
CDR3 DNA: TGTGCCAGCAGTGATCTCAGGGGACTAGCTGGAAACACCATATATTTT
CDR3 protein: CASSDLRGLAGNTIYF

V gene: TRBV21-1
D gene: NA
clone size: few
J gene: TRBJ1-2
CDR3 DNA: TGTGCCAGCAGCAAACATCGTATGCAGGGGACGGTCTATGGCTACACCTTC
CDR3 protein: CASSKHRMQGTVYGYTF

V gene: TRBV7-2
D gene: NA
clone size: NA
J gene: TRBJ1-6
CDR3 DNA: TGTGCCAGCAGCCCCACAGCTCCATCAGCTAATTCACCCCTCCACTTT
CDR3 protein: CASSPTAPSANSPLHF

V gene: TRBV20-1
D gene: TRBD1
clone size: NA
J gene: TRBJ2-5
CDR3 DNA: TGCAGCTACAGGGGAAGGGAGACCCAGTACTTC
CDR3 protein: CSYRGRETQYF

V gene: TRBV7-2
D gene: NA
clone size: NA
J gene: TRBJ1-5
CDR3 DNA: TGTGCCAGCAGCTTAATATCGGGGAGCGGTCAGCCCCAGCATTTT
CDR3 protein: CASSLISGSGQPQHF

V gene: TRBV19
D gene: NA
clone size: NA
J gene: TRBJ1-1
CDR3 DNA: TGTGCCAGTAGTATGTACGCCAGCGGGAACACTGAAGCTTTCTTT
CDR3 protein: CASSMYASGNTEAFF

V gene: TRBV28
D gene: NA
clone size: NA
J gene: TRBJ2-2
CDR3 DNA: TGTGCCAGCGTCAGGGAAACGACCGGGGAGCTGTTTTTT
CDR3 protein: CASVRETTGELFF

V gene: TRBV5-4
D gene: NA
clone size: NA
J gene: TRBJ1-1
CDR3 DNA: TGTGCCAGCAGCCTAGACAGGAACACTGAAGCTTTCTTT
CDR3 protein: CASSLDRNTEAFF

V gene: TRBV5-1
D gene: NA
clone size: NA
J gene: TRBJ2-3
CDR3 DNA: TGCGCCAGCAGAGATTCTAGCGCAACTAGCACAGATACGCAGTATTTT
CDR3 protein: CASRDSSATSTDTQYF

V gene: TRBV19
D gene: NA
clone size: NA
J gene: TRBJ2-7
CDR3 DNA: TGTGCCAGTAAGAAAGGGGCGGAGCTTCCCTACGAGCAGTACTTC
CDR3 protein: CASKKGAELPYEQYF

V gene: TRBV5-4
D gene: TRBD1
clone size: NA
J gene: TRBJ2-6
CDR3 DNA: TGTGCCAGCAGCACCGGGACAGGGGCTGGGGCCAACGTCCTGACTTTC
CDR3 protein: CASSTGTGAGANVLTF